What follows is one TCR beta chain and its context. What it recognizes is unknown. This sample stems from a study of cytomegalovirus exposure and HLA in healthy donors. Broader study findings: Cytomegalovirus status was reportedly diagnosed by the classifier with high sensitivity and specificity. From TCR beta sequences, most subjects' HLA-A and HLA-B alleles were reportedly predicted accurately.

Per germline, CDR1 SGHVS and CDR2 FQNEAQ. The CDR3 is 15 residues long. V was cut by 4 bases and J by 0 bases, with 10 bases left in between. Primers for the PCR totalled 60 Vbeta and 13 Jbeta. Assay: immunoSEQ multiplex PCR; the TCRdb copy retains only in-frame clones and omits some. The data contain more than 110,000 clones, 80% of them singletons. The sequence was obtained from a man aged 50-59 years in good health and CMV-seronegative. The sequenced sample was PBMCs. The chain has TRBV7-8 and TRBJ1-5; D unclear. CDR3 sequence reads: CASSSWRNSNQPQHF. CDR3 bases: TGTGCCAGCAGCTCCTGGAGGAATAGCAATCAGCCCCAGCATTTT.